The clone carrying this TCR beta chain came up once. The sample originates from a study of blood T cell repertoires in COVID-19. Study-level information: Spain, Italy and the United States supplied samples that represented acute and convalescent COVID-19.

The CDR3 spans 15 residues. Per germline, CDR1 LNHDA and CDR2 SQIVND (reference sequence). V lost 6 bases and J 3 bases, leaving 17 bases between the germline ends. In the study's own analysis: Amplifying reference gene primers gave estimates of nucleated cell counts. Clones were read by immunoSEQ multiplex PCR, and TCRdb kept only the in-frame ones, dropping some. From that table come the V and J calls and clone size; the DNA was used to work out D and trimming. The sample consists of a few hundred thousand clones, approximately 90% of them appearing once. V and J are TRBV19 and TRBJ1-1, with D unresolved. Sample: peripheral blood. The clonotype originates from a man in his sixties who had recovered from COVID-19. Here the CDR3 DNA reads TGTGCCAGTAGCCCCAGCGAGGGTTGGTACACTGAAGCTTTCTTT. It codes for CASSPSEGWYTEAFF.